The 15 T cell receptor beta chains below were found in one sample sequenced in a study of beta chain features in type 1 diabetes. Isolated RNA was reverse transcribed in full, so expressed TCRB transcripts were sequenced. Assay used: immunoSEQ multiplex PCR; TCRdb lists only in-frame clones, some missing. The data show 680,000 or so clones, with about 14% seen just once and around 0.095% held by the top ten. The material sequenced was naive CD4+ T cells from blood. The receptors here all came from a man aged 18 to 29 in good health.

The chain has TRBV9 and TRBJ1-3; D ambiguous. Trimming removed 0 bases from V and 4 bases from J, with 5 bases in between. The CDR3 totals 13 residues. Germline CDR1 reads SGDLS; CDR2 reads YYNGEE. The CDR3 sequence: CASSVVEGNTIYF. As DNA, the CDR3 is TGTGCCAGCAGCGTAGTGGAGGGAAACACCATATATTTT.

This clone was counted a few times. The rearrangement links TRBV18 to TRBJ1-1, with 9 bases aligning to TRBD1. The CDR3 extends over 15 amino acids. Germline V gene data show CDR1 as KGHSH and CDR2 as LQKENI. Unmatched junction bases numbered 8, after V lost 3 bases and J lost 6 bases. CDR3 sequence: CASSPLQGAAAEAFF. The CDR3 region has the DNA TGTGCCAGCTCACCGCTACAGGGGGCTGCAGCTGAAGCTTTCTTT.

This chain uses TRBV29-1 with TRBJ1-2; tentatively, D is TRBD1 (5 bases). There are 11 residues in the CDR3. Trimming shortened V by 8 bases and J by 7 bases, and 14 bases separated the two germline ends. Germline CDR1 SQVTM, CDR2 ANQGSEA. CDR3 bases: TGCAGCATTGGGACGGCCGCTGGCTACACCTTC. Its protein is CSIGTAAGYTF.

J is TRBJ2-7 and V is TRBV11-2, with 8 nucleotides matching TRBD1. Germline-derived CDR1 and CDR2 are SGHAT and FQNNGV. Trimming took 2 bases from V and 13 from J; bases not matched to a gene: 19. The CDR3 has 16 residues. The CDR3 sequence: CASSLTTRGRGPWGYF. The CDR3 nucleotides are TGTGCCAGCAGCTTAACGACCAGGGGGCGCGGGCCCTGGGGTTACTTC. The full variable domain, with the rest looked up from reference TRBV11-2 and TRBJ2-7, is EAGVAQSPRYKIIEKRQSVAFWCNPISGHATLYWYQQILGQGPKLLIQFQNNGVVDDSQLPKDRFSAERLKGVDSTLKIQPAKLEDSAVYLCASSLTTRGRGPWGYFGPGTRLTVT.

This clone was counted a few times. The V gene is TRBV7-9, the J gene TRBJ2-7; the D is unclear. Germline loops: CDR1 SEHNR, CDR2 FQNEAQ (reference sequence). The CDR3 consists of 14 residues. The V and J ends lost 1 base and 6 bases respectively, with 13 bases between them. The CDR3 DNA follows: TGTGCCAGCAGCTTAGAGGTCCGGTTTTCCGAGCAGTACTTC. This gives the protein CASSLEVRFSEQYF.

This clone came up a few times. This chain links TRBV18 with TRBJ2-5; D may be TRBD2 (6 bases). Germline CDR1 KGHSH, CDR2 LQKENI. This CDR3 contains 19 residues. The V end lost 3 bases, the J end lost 0 bases, and 23 bases lay between the germline ends. The CDR3 DNA reads as TGTGCCAGCTCACCCTTCGGGAGCGCTAGCCTCCGTAACCAAGAGACCCAGTACTTC. This sequence encodes CASSPFGSASLRNQETQYF.

The chain uses TRBV5-6 and TRBJ1-1; D call uncertain. This CDR3 is 13 amino acids long. Trimming took 4 bases from V and 1 from J, leaving 8 bases between them. CDR1 and CDR2 (germline): SGHDT, YYEEEE. The CDR3 protein is CASSAVPNTEAFF. DNA for the CDR3: TGTGCCAGCAGCGCGGTCCCGAACACTGAAGCTTTCTTT. The full variable domain, its missing parts supplied by reference TRBV5-6 and TRBJ1-1, is DAGVTQSPTHLIKTRGQQVTLRCSPKSGHDTVSWYQQALGQGPQFIFQYYEEEERQRGNFPDRFSGHQFPNYSSELNVNALLLGDSALYLCASSAVPNTEAFFGQGTRLTVV.

J is TRBJ2-4 and V is TRBV4-3; 7 nucleotides match TRBD2. The CDR3 has 18 residues. With 0 bases clipped from V and 0 bases from J, the junction kept 8 bases outside the gene matches. Germline CDR1 reads LGHNA; CDR2 reads YSLEER. CDR3 in amino acids: CASSQDLSWGGAKNIQYF. CDR3 bases: TGCGCCAGCAGCCAAGATCTGTCGTGGGGGGGAGCCAAAAACATTCAGTACTTC.

This clone appeared a few times. The CDR3 here is CASSQLAGNPEQYF. CDR3 in DNA: TGTGCCAGCAGCCAACTAGCGGGAAATCCCGAGCAGTACTTC. The chain has TRBV4-2 and TRBJ2-7, with 9 bases that match TRBD2. Per the germline V gene, CDR1 is LGHNA and CDR2 is YNFKEQ. The CDR3 sequence is 14 residues long. V lost 2 bases to trimming and J lost 6 bases; unmatched junction nucleotides: 5.

The chain employs TRBV28 and TRBJ1-1, with 12 nucleotides matching TRBD1. CDR3 size: 15 residues. CDR1 and CDR2 from the germline V gene are MDHEN and SYDVKM. Trimming removed 4 bases from V and 11 bases from J; junction bases left unmatched: 11. CDR3 loop: CASSSGTGGSIRAFF. The CDR3 DNA reads TGTGCCAGCAGTTCCGGGACAGGGGGCAGCATTCGGGCTTTCTTT.

This clone was observed a handful of times. This chain connects TRBV29-1 to TRBJ2-7, with a tentative D call TRBD2 (5 bases). The germline V gene encodes CDR1 SQVTM and CDR2 ANQGSEA. With 5 bases removed from V and 0 bases from J, the gap between germline ends came to 8 bases. The CDR3 is made up of 12 amino acids. The CDR3 sequence: CSVSGSSYEQYF. The CDR3 nucleotides read TGCAGCGTTTCGGGGAGCTCCTACGAGCAGTACTTC.

This clone was picked up a small number of times. CDR3 nucleotide sequence: TGCGCCAGCAGCCCGGGGACAGGGGGCTCTAACGAGCAGTACTTC. This sequence encodes CASSPGTGGSNEQYF. The V and J genes are TRBV4-3 and TRBJ2-7; the match to TRBD1 covers 12 bases. Germline trimming cut 4 bases from V and 5 bases from J; bases unmatched to any gene: 6. The CDR3 sequence is 15 residues long. Germline V gene lookup returns CDR1 LGHNA and CDR2 YSLEER.

This clone occurred once. The J gene is TRBJ2-3, the V gene TRBV4-2, with a possible D match to TRBD1 (7 bases). This CDR3 contains 16 residues. Germline V gene sequence: CDR1 LGHNA, CDR2 YNFKEQ. Trimming removed 0 bases at V and 4 bases at J, with 14 bases between. This CDR3 is CASSQDTGAGSDTQYF. The DNA of the CDR3 is TGTGCCAGCAGCCAAGATACAGGGGCGGGATCAGATACGCAGTATTTT.

This rearrangement joins TRBV7-9 to TRBJ2-5; D is unresolved. The germline CDR1 and CDR2 sequences are SEHNR and FQNEAQ (reference sequence). The V and J ends lost 4 bases and 0 bases respectively, with 3 bases between them. CDR3 length equals 12 residues. The CDR3 bases are TGTGCCAGCAGCTGGGACCAAGAGACCCAGTACTTC. Amino acid sequence: CASSWDQETQYF. Combining the CDR3 with reference TRBV7-9 and TRBJ2-5 gives the whole variable domain DTGVSQNPRHKITKRGQNVTFRCDPISEHNRLYWYRQTLGQGPEFLTYFQNEAQLEKSRLLSDRFSAERPKGSFSTLEIQRTEQGDSAMYLCASSWDQETQYFGPGTRLLVL.

In its sample, this clone was seen many times. Here the CDR3 DNA reads TGTGCCAGCAGGCAGGGTTCCAAAAACATTCAGTACTTC. It is translated as CASRQGSKNIQYF. The V call is TRBV28, the J call TRBJ2-4; D possibly corresponds to TRBD1 (5 bases). The CDR3 has 13 amino acids. Trimming took off 6 bases at V and 2 bases at J, with 8 bases between the two ends. The germline CDR1 and CDR2 sequences are MDHEN and SYDVKM.